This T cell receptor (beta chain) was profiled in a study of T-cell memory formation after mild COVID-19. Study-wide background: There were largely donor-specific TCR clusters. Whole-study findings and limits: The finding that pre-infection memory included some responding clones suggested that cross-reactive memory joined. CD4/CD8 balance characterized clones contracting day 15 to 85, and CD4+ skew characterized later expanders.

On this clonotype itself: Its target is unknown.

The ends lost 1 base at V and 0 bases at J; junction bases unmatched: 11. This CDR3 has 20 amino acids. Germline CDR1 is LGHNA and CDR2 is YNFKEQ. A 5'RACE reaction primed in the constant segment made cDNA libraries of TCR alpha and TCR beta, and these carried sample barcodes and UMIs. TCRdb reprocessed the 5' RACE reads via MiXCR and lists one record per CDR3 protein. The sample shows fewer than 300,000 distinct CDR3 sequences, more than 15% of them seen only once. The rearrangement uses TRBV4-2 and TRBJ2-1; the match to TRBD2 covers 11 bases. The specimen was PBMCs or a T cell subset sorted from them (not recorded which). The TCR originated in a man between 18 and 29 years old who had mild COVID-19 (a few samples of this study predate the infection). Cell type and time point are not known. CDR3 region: CASSQVMASGGLSSYNEQFF. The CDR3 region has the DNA TGTGCCAGCAGCCAAGTAATGGCTAGCGGGGGGCTGAGCTCCTACAATGAGCAGTTCTTC.